This TCR beta chain came from a study of OX40 agonist ivuxolimab in advanced cancers. In the study overall: Ivuxolimab, which targeted the costimulatory receptor OX40 (CD134), was an agonistic, fully human IgG2 monoclonal antibody. Intravenous ivuxolimab was administered to patients every 2 weeks at six dose levels: 0.01, 0.1, 0.3, 1.5, 3 and 10 mg/kg. The monotherapy dose-escalation portion (N ≈ 50 patients) of the phase I ivuxolimab trial is reported in the paper. The point of sequencing TCRbeta in the periphery was to test whether ivuxolimab changed TCR sequence diversity and drove clonal T-cell expansion. Partial responses occurred in three dose-escalation patients, of whom one had hepatocellular carcinoma and two had cutaneous melanoma. Of the roughly 51 dose-escalation patients, hepatocellular carcinoma was present in approximately 20, melanoma in roughly 15, renal cell carcinoma in 9 and head and neck cancer in 9. Patients were allowed to have had prior anti-PD-1, anti-PD-L1 or anti-CTLA-4 therapy, and approximately 37% of the dose-escalation patients had been treated with checkpoint inhibitors. In the dose-escalation cohort, roughly 80% of patients were male, and the mean age was approximately 64 years, with a range of 23 to 79.

To note about this clone: Its antigen target is currently unknown. No base qualities exist here, and no much larger clone lies one base off it.

For sequencing of the TCRbeta CDR3 region, genomic DNA was extracted from the sorted cells. The immunoSEQ Assay was used for sequencing of TCRbeta CDR3 regions. In its TCRdb copy, this immuneACCESS table keeps in-frame sequences only and misses some clones. Where compared with another copy, unresolved V genes explain less than half of these, and the others have no known cause. Within this sample are 67,000 or so clones, with around four fifths of them counted one time only. Roughly 3.5% of the sample rests with the top ten. Broader findings and caveats from the paper: Antigen specificity was not determined for the clonally expanded peripheral T cells. Clonal expansion of both CD4+ and CD8+ blood T cells was observed from baseline to week 6 at doses 0.1 to 3.0 mg/kg. In the 0.1-3.0 mg/kg groups, partial responders had among the lowest normalized peripheral clonal expansion, particularly in CD8+ T cells. After ivuxolimab, more expanded clones were found on average in CD8+ T cells than in CD4+ T cells. Low levels of normalized T-cell clonal expansion were also shown by some nonresponding patients.

Patients with a history of autoimmune disease or receiving systemic immunosuppression were excluded from the trial. Peripheral blood for TCR sequencing was drawn from every dose cohort at baseline, at cycle 4 day 1 and at cycle 7 day 1. The samples were drawn from a first-in-human, open-label, multicenter phase I dose-escalation trial of ivuxolimab. Adults with locally advanced or metastatic head and neck squamous cell, hepatocellular, melanoma or renal cell carcinoma were enrolled in the trial. Before TCR sequencing, CD4+ T cells and CD8+ T cells were sorted from peripheral blood as separate populations. CDR1 and CDR2, looked up from the germline V gene, are SGHRS and YFSETQ. The cysteine opens and the phenylalanine closes a CDR3 of 11 amino acids. Only the CDR3 portion is preserved as DNA: 33 bases, with reading frame beginning at the first base. Relative to germline, V is 4 bases shorter and J is 15 bases shorter, with 14 bases between their ends.

The V and J segments used are TRBV5-1 and TRBJ2-1, with the D gene uncertain. The source was CD4+ or CD8+ T cells sorted from blood, collected in a trial of the OX40 agonist ivuxolimab. This sequence originates from an adult with an advanced solid tumor such as melanoma, head and neck, liver or kidney cancer. DNA sequence: TGCGCCAGCAGCATGGACGGGCCTCCGTTCTTC. The resulting protein is CASSMDGPPFF.